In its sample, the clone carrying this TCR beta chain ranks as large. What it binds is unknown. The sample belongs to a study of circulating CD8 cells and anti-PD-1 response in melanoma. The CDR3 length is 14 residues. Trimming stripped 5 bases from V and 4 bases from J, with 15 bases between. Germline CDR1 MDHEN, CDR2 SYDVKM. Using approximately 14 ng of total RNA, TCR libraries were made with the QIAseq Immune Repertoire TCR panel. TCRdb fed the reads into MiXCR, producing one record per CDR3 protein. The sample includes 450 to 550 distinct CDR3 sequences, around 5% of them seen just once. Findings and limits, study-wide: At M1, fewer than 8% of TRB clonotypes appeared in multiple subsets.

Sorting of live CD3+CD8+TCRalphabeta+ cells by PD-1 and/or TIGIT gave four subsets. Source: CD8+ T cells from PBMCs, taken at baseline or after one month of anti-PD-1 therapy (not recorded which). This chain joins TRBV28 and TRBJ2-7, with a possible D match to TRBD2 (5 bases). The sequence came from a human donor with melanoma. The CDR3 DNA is TGTGCCAGCAGTCCCCGGACTGCACCTTACGAGCAGTACTTC. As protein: CASSPRTAPYEQYF.